What follows describes a single T cell receptor beta chain. What antigen it recognizes has not been identified. Base qualities are not at hand, and no much larger clone is one base apart. Additional DNA sequences in this sample encode the identical CDR3. The entry originates in a study of graft-versus-host responses after intestinal transplantation (dated by TCRdb to the early 2020s). Some background on the complete study: Recipients received multivisceral, liver-intestinal, or isolated intestinal transplants. Anti-thymocyte globulin induction was given to all recipients, followed by maintenance tacrolimus and steroids for about 3 years. After intestinal transplantation, graft-versus-host and host-versus-graft alloreactive T cell clones in the graft, circulation and bone marrow were tracked using bulk TCR-beta CDR3 sequencing. Alloreactive clones were identified by sequencing pre-transplant mixed lymphocyte reaction products and comparing them with unstimulated pre-transplant donor and recipient T cells. The cohort enrolled some 24 intestinal transplant recipients, one of whom was a retransplant, and a few patients without pretransplant specimens were excluded. Donor T cell macrochimerism was defined as a peak of at least 4% donor T cells among recipient peripheral blood mononuclear cells. Rather than being sequenced by the commercial service, samples from a few later patients were sequenced in-house on an Illumina MiSeq and processed with MiXCR.

Libraries were constructed by the immunoSEQ multiplex PCR assay. For most patients, genomic DNA was isolated using the Qiagen DNeasy Blood and Tissue Kit and was shipped frozen to Adaptive Biotechnologies for TCR sequencing. Adaptive Biotechnologies carried out high-throughput TCR-beta CDR3 sequencing of genomic DNA for most patients. In the source study's methods: Adaptive's ImmunoSEQ software was the source of the TCR sequencing data for over 15 patients, while three other patients were processed with MiXCR and VDJtools. CD4 versus CD8 sorting errors were corrected by removing sequences found in both subsets at a frequency ratio below 5:1. Because the origin of CDR3 nucleotide sequences shared between donor and recipient could not be assigned, those sequences were removed. To be classed as alloreactive, a clone needed at least 2-fold expansion over unstimulated cells and a minimum CFSE-low frequency of 0.002% (template counts) or 0.001% (read counts). Clones were considered mappable if detected in sequenced pre-transplant spleen, lymph node, or MLR CFSE-low populations of the donor or recipient. Cumulative frequency of alloreactive clones was calculated as a percentage of all sequences weighted by copy number. TCRdb limited this immuneACCESS table to in-frame rearrangements with V and J called. A share of clones is missing; checked studies link under half to unresolved V genes, and the rest is unexplained. V and J calls and clone size are those listed in that table; D and trimming were worked out from the DNA. Across this sample there are fewer than 85,000 clones, with roughly 94% seen only once. The ten biggest clones cover around 0.53% of the sample.

The CDR1 and CDR2 encoded by the germline V gene (reference sequence) are GTSNPN and SVGIG. The CDR3 runs 13 amino acids, cysteine and phenylalanine included. Only the CDR3 region is kept as DNA, spanning 39 bases read in frame from base 1. The germline ends are 6 bases apart after V is trimmed by 0 bases and J by 1 base. The time point label, as the study defines it: cells obtained before transplantation from donor or recipient. CD3+CD4+ and CD3+CD8+ populations were FACS-sorted from unstimulated pre-transplant donor and recipient cells taken from spleen or lymph nodes. Broad study findings and their caveats: In the allografts of patients with donor T cell macrochimerism, GvH to HvG T cell clonal ratios were high. The conclusions were limited by the relatively low number and heterogeneity of the intestinal transplant patients. Peak levels of circulating GvH clones were associated with declines in HvG clones early after transplant. GvH clones were detected in recipient bone marrow, and some of these GvH clones were observed earlier in ileal mucosa or blood, consistent with an intestinal mucosal origin.

This material consisted of unstimulated CD8+ T cells sorted from spleen or lymph node cells, taken before intestinal transplant. This chain is built from TRBV30 and TRBJ1-1; the D gene lacks a confident call. This sequence was found in a human donor who received an intestinal transplant. The DNA sequence is TGTGCCTGGAGTGTACTAGGGAACACTGAAGCTTTCTTT. This sequence encodes CAWSVLGNTEAFF.